These 19 T cell receptor beta chains were all obtained from the same sample, sequenced in a study of blood T cell repertoires in COVID-19. Sequencing was performed with immunoSEQ multiplex PCR; in TCRdb, only in-frame clones are kept and a portion is missing. The data show 65,000 to 95,000 clones, 70% to 90% seen once. The source material was peripheral blood. These TCRs come from a man older than 75 with active or convalescent COVID-19.

The chain combines TRBV12-3 or TRBV12-4 with TRBJ2-2, with 7 bases aligning to TRBD1. CDR3 length: 13 residues. The J segment lost 5 bases and the V segment lost 6 bases, leaving 3 bases of the junction unmatched. Here the CDR3 reads CASRTGRTGELFF. CDR3 bases: TGTGCCAGCAGGACAGGGCGAACCGGGGAGCTGTTTTTT.

The chain recombines TRBV7-2 with TRBJ1-2; D may be TRBD1 (6 bases). CDR1 SGHTA and CDR2 FQGNSA come from the germline V gene. The ends were cut back, 4 bases at V and 5 bases at J, with 14 bases in the middle. The CDR3 covers 14 residues. For the CDR3, the DNA is TGTGCCAGCAGCTCCCGTATACAGGGATATGGCTACACCTTC. Translated: CASSSRIQGYGYTF.

V is TRBV28 and J is TRBJ1-2; TRBD1 might be the D (5 bases). V lost 5 bases, J lost 2 bases, and 12 bases lay in between. Per germline, CDR1 MDHEN and CDR2 SYDVKM. The CDR3 is made up of 14 amino acids. The CDR3 here is CASSVLGGNYGYTF. In nucleotides, the CDR3 is TGTGCCAGCAGTGTGTTGGGGGGGAACTATGGCTACACCTTC.

The rearrangement uses TRBV6-5 and TRBJ2-3, with D unresolved. The V and J ends lost 5 bases and 0 bases respectively, with 9 bases between them. CDR1 and CDR2 from the germline V gene are MNHEY and SVGAGI. The CDR3 totals 14 residues. The CDR3 DNA sequence: TGTGCCAGCAGTCTACCCTCTAGCACAGATACGCAGTATTTT. This encodes CASSLPSSTDTQYF.

The CDR3 sequence: CASRPPSGRAGELFF. CDR3 DNA sequence: TGTGCCAGCAGACCGCCTAGCGGGAGGGCCGGGGAGCTGTTTTTT. The rearrangement joins TRBV6-5 to TRBJ2-2, with 12 bases aligning to TRBD2. Per the germline V gene, CDR1 is MNHEY and CDR2 is SVGAGI. This CDR3 contains 15 residues. With V trimmed by 6 bases and J by 6 bases, 5 bases remained unmatched.

This chain links TRBV7-3 with TRBJ2-5; D might be TRBD2 (6 bases). Germline V gene lookup returns CDR1 SGHTA and CDR2 FQGTGA. The length of the CDR3 is 16 residues. V was pared by 1 base and J by 1 base, with 13 bases between. The CDR3 sequence: CASSLNKAGPQETQYF. CDR3 in DNA: TGTGCCAGCAGCTTAAACAAAGCGGGCCCCCAAGAGACCCAGTACTTC.

The V and J genes are TRBV5-5 and TRBJ1-5; tentative D call: TRBD1 (6 bases). The V end lost 4 bases, the J end lost 2 bases, and 16 bases lay between the germline ends. Per the germline V gene, CDR1 is SGHKS and CDR2 is YYEKEE (reference sequence). The CDR3 is made up of 16 amino acids. CDR3 sequence reads: CASSAQGNVGNQPQHF. The CDR3 coding sequence is TGTGCCAGCAGCGCGCAGGGGAATGTCGGCAATCAGCCCCAGCATTTT.

The CDR3 reads CASSPGVREKLFF. The DNA for the CDR3 is TGTGCCAGCAGCCCAGGGGTGCGTGAAAAACTGTTTTTT. The V gene is TRBV7-9, the J gene TRBJ1-4; perhaps TRBD1 as D (6 bases). Trimming took 5 bases from V and 7 from J, leaving 11 bases between them. CDR1 and CDR2 (germline): SEHNR, FQNEAQ (reference sequence). The CDR3 runs to 13 residues.

This chain joins TRBV2 and TRBJ1-5; tentative D call: TRBD1 (6 bases). The germline V gene has CDR1 SNHLY and CDR2 FYNNEI. The CDR3 runs to 14 residues. The germline V and J ends were trimmed by 4 bases and 4 bases, with 11 bases remaining between them. The CDR3 here is CASSGGGLNQPQHF. The CDR3 bases are TGTGCCAGCAGTGGGGGGGGGCTTAATCAGCCCCAGCATTTT.

The genes are TRBV9 and TRBJ2-1, with 8 bases fitting TRBD2. This CDR3 contains 15 residues. CDR1 is SGDLS, CDR2 YYNGEE, per germline. V shed 7 bases and J 8 bases; nucleotides not matched to a gene: 14. The CDR3 sequence: CASGGPGTRVYEQFF. The CDR3 nucleotides are TGTGCCAGCGGAGGGCCTGGGACTAGAGTTTATGAGCAGTTCTTC. Combining the CDR3 with reference TRBV9 and TRBJ2-1 gives the whole variable domain DSGVTQTPKHLITATGQRVTLRCSPRSGDLSVYWYQQSLDQGLQFLIQYYNGEERAKGNILERFSAQQFPDLHSELNLSSLELGDSALYFCASGGPGTRVYEQFFGPGTRLTVL.

The genes are TRBV28 and TRBJ2-2, with TRBD1 identical over 7 bases. Trimming removed 9 bases from V and 1 base from J; junction bases left unmatched: 5. This CDR3 has 14 residues. CDR1 and CDR2 from the germline V gene are MDHEN and SYDVKM. CDR3 sequence: CASTGTVNTGELFF. Written as DNA, the CDR3 is TGTGCCAGTACCGGGACAGTGAACACCGGGGAGCTGTTTTTT.

The sample holds one count of this clone. The junction differs from germline at one of its ends, possibly a read error. The rearrangement uses TRBV6-5 and TRBJ1-1; D perhaps matches TRBD1 (5 bases). The germline gives CDR1 MNHEY, CDR2 SVGAGI. There are 15 residues in the CDR3. The CDR3 here is CASSTPAGMHTEAFF. In nucleotides, the CDR3 is TGTGCGAGCAGCACCCCGGCAGGGATGCACACTGAAGCTTTCTTT.

The V and J genes are TRBV5-4 and TRBJ1-3; D not certain. The CDR3 spans 15 residues. Germline CDR1 and CDR2: SGHNT and YYREEE (reference sequence). The V and J ends lost 4 bases and 0 bases respectively, with 11 bases between them. Written as DNA, the CDR3 is TGTGCCAGCAGCGTACACAGCAGCTCTGGAAACACCATATATTTT. Protein product: CASSVHSSSGNTIYF.

The chain employs TRBV7-9 and TRBJ1-1; D gene unclear. This CDR3 comprises 13 residues. The germline V gene has CDR1 SEHNR and CDR2 FQNEAQ (reference sequence). V was trimmed by 5 bases and J by 6 bases, leaving 13 bases between them. CDR3 coding DNA: TGTGCCAGCAGCCCCTCGGGTGGCGCTGAAGCTTTCTTT. Translating gives CASSPSGGAEAFF.

This chain joins TRBV5-1 and TRBJ2-2; TRBD1 matches 11 bases. With V trimmed by 4 bases and J by 0 bases, 8 bases remained unmatched. Per the germline V gene, CDR1 is SGHRS and CDR2 is YFSETQ. The CDR3 runs 18 residues. The CDR3 spells CASSRGTGGTPNTGELFF. The CDR3 region has the DNA TGCGCCAGCAGCCGAGGGACAGGGGGTACCCCGAACACCGGGGAGCTGTTTTTT. Drawing the rest from reference TRBV5-1 and TRBJ2-2, the complete variable domain is KAGVTQTPRYLIKTRGQQVTLSCSPISGHRSVSWYQQTPGQGLQFLFEYFSETQRNKGNFPGRFSGRQFSNSRSEMNVSTLELGDSALYLCASSRGTGGTPNTGELFFGEGSRLTVL.

This clone was counted a few times. The CDR3 sequence is CASSQYPSYNSPLHF. CDR3 coding DNA: TGCGCCAGCAGCCAGTATCCCTCTTATAATTCACCCCTCCACTTT. The chain links TRBV4-1 to TRBJ1-6, with D unclear. Between the trimmed V and J ends, which lost 3 bases and 4 bases, there was a span of 10 bases. CDR3 length: 15 residues. The germline V gene has CDR1 MGHRA and CDR2 YSYEKL.

Regarding this clone: This same CDR3 is encoded by further DNA sequences in the sample. This sequence joins TRBV18 and TRBJ1-5, with 7 bases that match TRBD1. The length of the CDR3 is 13 residues. Germline lookup yields CDR1 KGHSH and CDR2 LQKENI. V gave up 3 bases and J gave up 4 bases; unmatched junction bases: 0. CDR3 nucleotide sequence: TGTGCCAGCTCACCGGGACAGAATCAGCCCCAGCATTTT. Translating gives CASSPGQNQPQHF.

This clone showed up just a few times. The gene calls are TRBV20-1 and TRBJ1-1; the match to TRBD1 covers 9 bases. Germline CDR1 is DFQATT and CDR2 is SNEGSKA (reference sequence). Losses at the gene ends were 3 bases for V and 4 bases for J; bases not matched to a gene: 3. This CDR3 region has 13 residues. CDR3 sequence: CSASGTGITEAFF. The CDR3 DNA reads TGCAGTGCTAGTGGGACAGGGATCACTGAAGCTTTCTTT.

V gene TRBV4-1 combines with J gene TRBJ2-5; no clear D gene. The V and J ends lost 1 base and 1 base respectively, with 13 bases between them. The CDR3 covers 16 residues. Germline lookup yields CDR1 MGHRA and CDR2 YSYEKL. The CDR3 loop reads CASSQVGLAGQETQYF. CDR3 sequence (DNA): TGCGCCAGCAGCCAAGTCGGCTTGGCAGGCCAAGAGACCCAGTACTTC.